These T cell receptor beta chains were read from a single sample in a study of type 1 and type 2 diabetes patients. TCRdb reprocessed the multiplex PCR reads with MiXCR, giving one entry per CDR3 protein. The data contain 280,000 or so distinct CDR3 sequences, roughly 50% of them singletons. Sample: peripheral blood mononuclear cells (PBMCs). Receptors originate from a man between 18 and 35 years old with type 2 diabetes. Both conserved end residues are part of each CDR3. The D gene is left open where the match is weak. The size field is filled for only some rows; it gives once, few, many or a size class.

clone size	D gene	V gene	CDR3 length	J gene	CDR3 protein	CDR3 DNA
many	NA	TRBV20-1	12	TRBJ1-4	CSVSRADEKLFF	TGCAGTGTGAGCAGGGCCGATGAAAAACTGTTTTTT
few	TRBD2	TRBV20-1	14	TRBJ2-7	CSASPTSGGYEQYF	TGCAGTGCTAGCCCGACTAGCGGGGGGTACGAGCAGTACTTC
NA	NA	TRBV7-8	12	TRBJ2-7	CASSLEWMEQYF	TGTGCCAGCAGCTTAGAATGGATGGAGCAGTACTTC
few	TRBD2	TRBV30	16	TRBJ2-3	CAWLREETLYTDTQYF	TGTGCCTGGTTGCGGGAGGAGACCCTTTACACAGATACGCAGTATTTT
once	NA	TRBV4-1	13	TRBJ1-2	CASSQTGLDGYTF	TGCGCCAGCAGCCAAACAGGGTTGGACGGCTACACCTTC
few	NA	TRBV20-1	15	TRBJ2-1	CSSTDGNSSYNEQFF	TGCAGTTCAACCGACGGGAATAGCTCCTACAATGAGCAGTTCTTC
NA	NA	TRBV3-1	12	TRBJ1-1	CASSQDMSEAFF	TGTGCCAGCAGCCAAGATATGAGTGAAGCTTTCTTT
NA	NA	TRBV28	16	TRBJ2-5	CASSPRPGASQETQYF	TGTGCCAGCAGTCCCCGGCCTGGGGCCAGCCAAGAGACCCAGTACTTC
NA	NA	TRBV20-1	12	TRBJ2-1	CSARPSSTEQFF	TGCAGTGCTAGACCTTCCAGTACTGAGCAGTTCTTC
NA	NA	TRBV19	13	TRBJ2-1	CASSIGAPNEQFF	TGTGCCAGTAGTATAGGAGCGCCGAATGAGCAGTTCTTC